Listed below are T cell receptor beta chains from one sample, sequenced in a study of T cell responses to AZD1222 COVID-19 vaccine. TCRdb's copy holds only in-frame clones and misses some; the assay was immunoSEQ multiplex PCR. The table has around 120,000 clones, about 90% seen once; the top ten hold 0.85% to 1.3%. This sample comprised peripheral blood, obtained on day 0 of AZD1222 vaccination. The receptor source for this set is an adult in good health. CDR3s include the opening cysteine and the closing phenylalanine or tryptophan. D genes are given only for firm matches. Clone size appears in some rows only: once, few, many, or a class for an expanded clone.

TRBV5-1	TRBD2	-	TRBJ2-7	TGCGCCAGCAGCTCCTCTGTTACTCTAGCGGGAGTGCCCTACGAGCAGTACTTC	CASSSSVTLAGVPYEQYF
TRBV29-1	TRBD1	-	TRBJ1-2	TGCAGCGTCCCAATACAGGGGGCACTTGGCTACACCTTC	CSVPIQGALGYTF
TRBV4-1	-	once	TRBJ2-3	TGCGCCAGCAGCCAAAGGTCATTAGACAGTTCGCAGTATTTT	CASSQRSLDSSQYF
TRBV30	-	-	TRBJ2-3	TGTGCCCGGAGTGGGGGTTATACGCAGTATTTT	CARSGGYTQYF
TRBV9	TRBD2	-	TRBJ2-7	TGTGCCAGCAGCGAGGGAGTAGCGGGAGGTTACGAGCAGTACTTC	CASSEGVAGGYEQYF
TRBV11-3	-	-	TRBJ2-2	TGTGCCAGCAGCTCCCAGGCCTACACCGGGGAGCTGTTTTTT	CASSSQAYTGELFF
TRBV6-6	-	-	TRBJ1-5	TGTGCCACCCCCGGAGAGACAGGAAACAATCAGCCCCAGCATTTT	CATPGETGNNQPQHF
TRBV3-1/TRBV3-2	-	once	TRBJ1-5	TGTGCCAGCAGCCAAGTTTTGGACGCAAATCAGCCCCAGCATTTT	CASSQVLDANQPQHF
TRBV18	-	-	TRBJ2-2	TGTGCCAGCTCAACCTTTAACCGGGGAGACACCGGGGAGCTGTTTTTT	CASSTFNRGDTGELFF
TRBV14	-	-	TRBJ1-3	TGTGCCAGCAGCCAAGACCCCCGGACTGAGAACTCTGGAAACACCATATATTTT	CASSQDPRTENSGNTIYF
TRBV29-1	-	-	TRBJ2-5	TGCAGCGTTGACCCAACGGCGGAAGAGACCCAGTACTTC	CSVDPTAEETQYF
TRBV3-1/TRBV3-2	-	-	TRBJ2-1	TGTGCCAGCAGCCGGTATGACACGACTCAGTTCTTC	CASSRYDTTQFF
TRBV5-5	-	once	TRBJ2-7	TGTGCCCGCAGGGGGGGCAGGGGAGAGATCTACGAGCAGTACTTC	CARRGGRGEIYEQYF
TRBV12-3/TRBV12-4	TRBD1	-	TRBJ2-7	TGTGCCAGCAGCCGAGGGACAGGGGGACAGCAGTACTTC	CASSRGTGGQQYF
TRBV2	-	-	TRBJ2-1	TGTGCCAGCCGGCGGCAGGTAGGGGTCAATGAGCAGTTCTTC	CASRRQVGVNEQFF
TRBV28	TRBD2	-	TRBJ2-3	TGTGCCAGCAGTCTTATACCTCAAGCGGGGGGAGATACGCAGTATTTT	CASSLIPQAGGDTQYF
TRBV5-1	TRBD1	few	TRBJ1-1	TGCGCCAGCAGCAGATCGACAGGGGTGAACACTGAAGCTTTCTTT	CASSRSTGVNTEAFF
TRBV10-3	-	-	TRBJ2-5	TGTGCCATCAGCGACCCTACAGGGCCCCAAGAGACCCAGTACTTC	CAISDPTGPQETQYF
TRBV5-1	TRBD2	-	TRBJ2-2	TGCGCCAGCAGCTCCTCTAGCGGGGGATACACCGGGGAGCTGTTTTTT	CASSSSSGGYTGELFF
TRBV7-8	-	-	TRBJ2-7	TGTGCCAGCCGACTCTTCTACGAGCAGTACTTC	CASRLFYEQYF
TRBV19	-	-	TRBJ2-1	TGTGCCAGTAGTATTACAAGATCAAGCTCCTACAATGAGCAGTTCTTC	CASSITRSSSYNEQFF
TRBV18	-	-	TRBJ1-5	TGTGCCAGCTCACCAGGCCAGGGAGGCAATCAGCCCCAGCATTTT	CASSPGQGGNQPQHF
TRBV11-1	-	-	TRBJ1-6	TGTGCCAGCAGCTTCCGGAGGGGGATCGGCAATTCACCCCTCCACTTT	CASSFRRGIGNSPLHF
TRBV7-9	-	-	TRBJ2-7	TGTGCCAGCAGCTTAGCTCTCGGGGGTTCGGACGAGCAGTACTTC	CASSLALGGSDEQYF
TRBV11-2	-	-	TRBJ1-2	TGTGCCAGCAGCCCCTATAGTGACTACACCTTC	CASSPYSDYTF
TRBV10-3	TRBD1	many	TRBJ2-7	TGTGCCATCAATCCGGGACAGGGGTCCTACGAGCAGTACTTC	CAINPGQGSYEQYF
TRBV24-1	-	-	TRBJ1-1	TGTGCCACCAGTGCGCACAGGGTAGGGGACACTGAAGCTTTCTTT	CATSAHRVGDTEAFF
TRBV5-1	-	-	TRBJ1-5	TGCGCCAGCAGCCTGGACGGCGGAGGGTATCAGCCCCAGCATTTT	CASSLDGGGYQPQHF
TRBV5-1	-	-	TRBJ2-5	TGCGCCAGCAGCTTGGAACAGCCCCAAGAGACCCAGTACTTC	CASSLEQPQETQYF
TRBV9	TRBD2	-	TRBJ2-2	TGTGCCAGCAGCGCGTCGGGACTAGCGGCCGGGGAGCTGTTTTTT	CASSASGLAAGELFF
TRBV28	-	-	TRBJ2-1	TGTGCCAGCAGTTTACGGGAGAATGAGCAGTTCTTC	CASSLRENEQFF
TRBV28	TRBD2	-	TRBJ2-3	TGTGCCAGCAGTCCCCAGGGACTAGCGGGAGTCCTAGATACGCAGTATTTT	CASSPQGLAGVLDTQYF
TRBV4-1	-	-	TRBJ2-7	TGCGCCAGCAGCCAATCGCGGGGTCCCTACGAGCAGTACTTC	CASSQSRGPYEQYF
TRBV2	-	-	TRBJ1-4	TGTGCCAGCAGGGGGCAGGGAAGGGAAAAACTGTTTTTT	CASRGQGREKLFF
TRBV7-8	-	-	TRBJ2-5	TGTGCCAGCAGTATGGGTCACCAAGAGACCCAGTACTTC	CASSMGHQETQYF
TRBV2	-	-	TRBJ2-1	TGTGCCAGCAGTCTACAGGGCCATGAGCAGTTCTTC	CASSLQGHEQFF
TRBV5-1	TRBD1	-	TRBJ2-5	TGCGCCAGCAGCCTAGGGACAGGGGGCCGAGAGACCCAGTACTTC	CASSLGTGGRETQYF
TRBV6-5	TRBD1	few	TRBJ1-2	TGTGCCAGCAGGAGCGACAGGGTGCGTGGCTACACCTTC	CASRSDRVRGYTF
TRBV7-2	-	-	TRBJ2-1	TGTGCCAGCAGCTTACAGATAGGGAGTGAGCAGTTCTTC	CASSLQIGSEQFF
TRBV2	TRBD2	-	TRBJ2-2	TGTGCCAGCAGCCCCCGGGCGGGAGAGGACACCGGGGAGCTGTTTTTT	CASSPRAGEDTGELFF
TRBV2	-	-	TRBJ2-7	TGTGCCAGCACACGGACCCCCGCCGCCTACGAGCAGTACTTC	CASTRTPAAYEQYF
TRBV28	-	-	TRBJ2-2	TGTGCCAGCAGTTTACCCGCCGAGGGGCTGTTTTTT	CASSLPAEGLFF
TRBV5-4	TRBD2	-	TRBJ2-2	TGTGCCAGCAGCTTACTAGCGGGAGGGCTCACCGGGGAGCTGTTTTTT	CASSLLAGGLTGELFF
TRBV28	-	-	TRBJ1-4	TGTGCCAGCAGTTTTCCAAAGGAAAAACTGTTTTTT	CASSFPKEKLFF
TRBV11-2	-	once	TRBJ1-4	TGTGCCAGCAGCCGAAGCGGAGGGAATGAAAAACTGTTTTTT	CASSRSGGNEKLFF
TRBV3-1/TRBV3-2	-	-	TRBJ2-1	TGTGCCAGCAGCCAAGGGCTAGCGACTTACAATGAGCAGTTCTTC	CASSQGLATYNEQFF
TRBV27	TRBD1	-	TRBJ1-5	TGTGCCAGCAGTCCCCGGACAGGCGATCAGCCCCAGCATTTT	CASSPRTGDQPQHF
TRBV4-1	TRBD2	once	TRBJ2-1	TGCGCCAGCAGCCAAGATGTTTTGCGGGAGGGACCATCGTATGGGGAGCAGTTCTTC	CASSQDVLREGPSYGEQFF
TRBV12-3/TRBV12-4	-	few	TRBJ1-3	TGTGCCAGCAGTCTCTCCGCAAACACCATATATTTT	CASSLSANTIYF
TRBV28	-	-	TRBJ1-1	TGTGCCAGCAGTTTAGGCGGCAAGATGGACACTGAAGCTTTCTTT	CASSLGGKMDTEAFF
TRBV18	-	-	TRBJ1-2	TGTGCCAGCTCACCACGTACCGGGACAAATGGCTACACCTTC	CASSPRTGTNGYTF